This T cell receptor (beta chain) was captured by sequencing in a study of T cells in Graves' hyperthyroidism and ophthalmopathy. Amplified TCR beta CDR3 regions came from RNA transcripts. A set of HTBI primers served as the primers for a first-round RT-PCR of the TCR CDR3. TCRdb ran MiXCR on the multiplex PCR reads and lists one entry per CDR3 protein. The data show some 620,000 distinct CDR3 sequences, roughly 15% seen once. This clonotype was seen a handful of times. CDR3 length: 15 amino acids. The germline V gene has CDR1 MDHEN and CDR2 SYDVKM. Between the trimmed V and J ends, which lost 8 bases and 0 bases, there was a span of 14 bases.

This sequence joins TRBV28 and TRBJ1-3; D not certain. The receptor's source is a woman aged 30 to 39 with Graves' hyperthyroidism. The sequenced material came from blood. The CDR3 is CASLRTDTSGNTIYF. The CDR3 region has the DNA TGTGCCAGCCTACGGACTGACACCTCTGGAAACACCATATATTTT.